This T cell receptor beta chain was captured in a study of blood T cell repertoires in COVID-19. Study as a whole: The analysed material was cDNA or gDNA that came from T cells, B-cell-depleted T cells, or PBMCs.

V shed 5 bases and J shed 2 bases, with 4 bases lying between them. The CDR3 has 11 amino acids. Germline CDR1 reads MDHEN; CDR2 reads SYDVKM. Authors' processing steps: The authors estimated nucleated cell counts from reference gene primer amplification. Profiling relied on immunoSEQ multiplex PCR, and the TCRdb table lists in-frame clones only, not all of them. V and J calls and clone size follow that table, whereas D and trimming were derived from the DNA. Among about 91,000 clones listed, approximately 80% were seen once. This TCR came from a woman older than 75 with acute or convalescent COVID-19. The sequenced material came from peripheral blood. V is TRBV28 and J is TRBJ2-7; D unresolved. CDR3 residues: CASSIAYEQYF. DNA for the CDR3: TGTGCCAGCAGTATCGCCTACGAGCAGTACTTC. The entire variable domain, with the rest obtained from reference TRBV28 and TRBJ2-7, is as follows: DVKVTQSSRYLVKRTGEKVFLECVQDMDHENMFWYRQDPGLGLRLIYFSYDVKMKEKGDIPEGYSVSREKKERFSLILESASTNQTSMYLCASSIAYEQYFGPGTRLTVT.